Listed below are T cell receptor beta chains from one sample, sequenced in a study of T cell repertoires in cytomegalovirus infection. TCRdb re-analysed the reads in MiXCR, keeping a single row per CDR3 protein. The sample has roughly 920,000 distinct CDR3 sequences; around 30% are singletons. Their antigens remain unidentified. Sequenced here: cultured CD8+ T cells from PBMCs, sampled from culture after CMV antigen stimulation. All receptors come from a human donor in good health (CMV status not recorded). Some clones in this sample may be carry-over from other donors' samples. Each CDR3 is given with its conserved first and last residue. A D gene is named only where the DNA matches it firmly. Expanded clones get a size class; other rows say once, few or many, or leave the size out.

v_call,j_call,clone_size,d_call,cdr3_nt,cdr3_aa
TRBV10-3,TRBJ2-7,.,.,TGTGCCATCAGTGAAGGACCCGAGCAGTACTTC,CAISEGPEQYF
TRBV9,TRBJ2-3,.,.,TGTGCCAGCACCACTCGGGGGGCAGGCACAGATACGCAGTATTTT,CASTTRGAGTDTQYF
TRBV7-9,TRBJ1-2,.,.,TGTGCCAGCAGCTTTCCTTCGGCAGGTGACAACTATGGCTACACCTTC,CASSFPSAGDNYGYTF
TRBV2,TRBJ1-1,few,.,TGTGCCAGCAGTGAAGAGGGTACTCCTCTTGAAGCTTTCTTT,CASSEEGTPLEAFF
TRBV7-9,TRBJ2-5,many,.,TGTGCCAGCAGCTCCCCCGATGGGCAGACCCAGTACTTC,CASSSPDGQTQYF
TRBV12-3/TRBV12-4,TRBJ1-2,.,.,TGTGCCAGCAGTTACGGACGGCCGGATTACTATGGCTACACCTTC,CASSYGRPDYYGYTF
TRBV12-3/TRBV12-4,TRBJ2-2,few,TRBD2,TGTGCCAGCAGTTATCAAGCGGGGGTCACCGGGGAGCTGTTTTTT,CASSYQAGVTGELFF
TRBV6-2/TRBV6-3,TRBJ1-5,.,.,TGTGCCAGCAAGGCAGTGAATCAGCCCCAGCATTTT,CASKAVNQPQHF
TRBV15,TRBJ1-5,.,TRBD1,TGTGCCACCAGGGGACAGGGGAAGGTGAGCAATCAGCCCCAGCATTTT,CATRGQGKVSNQPQHF
TRBV7-8,TRBJ2-3,many,TRBD1,TGTGCCAGCAGCTTCGGGGACAGGGCCAAGTTGGATACGCAGTATTTT,CASSFGDRAKLDTQYF
TRBV27,TRBJ2-1,.,.,TGTGCCAGCAGTCCTAGTAGGCACAATGAGCAGTTCTTC,CASSPSRHNEQFF
TRBV7-2,TRBJ1-6,.,TRBD1,TGTGCCAGCAGCTTAGGACAGGGGGCGTATTCACTCCTCCACTTT,CASSLGQGAYSLLHF
TRBV7-6,TRBJ2-3,few,TRBD2,TGTGCCAGCAGCTTAGCATGGGCTAGCGGGGGGGCCACAGATACGCAGTATTTT,CASSLAWASGGATDTQYF
TRBV7-9,TRBJ2-7,few,.,TGTGCCAGCAGCTCGGTGTCCCACGAGCAGTACTTC,CASSSVSHEQYF